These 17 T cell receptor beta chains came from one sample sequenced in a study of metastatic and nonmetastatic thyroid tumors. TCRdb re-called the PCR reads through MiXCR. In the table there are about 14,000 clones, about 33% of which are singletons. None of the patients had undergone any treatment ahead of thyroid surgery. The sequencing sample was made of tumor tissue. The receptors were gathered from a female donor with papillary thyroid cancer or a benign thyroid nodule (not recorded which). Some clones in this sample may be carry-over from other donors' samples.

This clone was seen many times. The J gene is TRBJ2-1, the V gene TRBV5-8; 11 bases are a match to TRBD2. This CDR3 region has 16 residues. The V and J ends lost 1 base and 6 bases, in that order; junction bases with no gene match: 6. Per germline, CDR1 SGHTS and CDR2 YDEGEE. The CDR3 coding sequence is TGTGCCAGCAGCTTGTTTAGCGGGAGGGCCGGCAATGAGCAGTTCTTC. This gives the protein CASSLFSGRAGNEQFF.

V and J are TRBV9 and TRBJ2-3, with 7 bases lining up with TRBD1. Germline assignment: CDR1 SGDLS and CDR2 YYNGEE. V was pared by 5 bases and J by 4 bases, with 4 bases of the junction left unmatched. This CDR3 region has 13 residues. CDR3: CASSFRGPDTQYF. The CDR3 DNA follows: TGTGCCAGCAGTTTTAGGGGGCCAGATACGCAGTATTTT.

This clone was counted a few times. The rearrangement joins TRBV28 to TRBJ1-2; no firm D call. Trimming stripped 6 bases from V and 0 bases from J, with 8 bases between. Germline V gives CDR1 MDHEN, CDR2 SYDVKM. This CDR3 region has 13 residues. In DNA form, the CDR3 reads TGTGCCAGCAGGGTCGGGGCTAACTATGGCTACACCTTC. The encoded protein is CASRVGANYGYTF.

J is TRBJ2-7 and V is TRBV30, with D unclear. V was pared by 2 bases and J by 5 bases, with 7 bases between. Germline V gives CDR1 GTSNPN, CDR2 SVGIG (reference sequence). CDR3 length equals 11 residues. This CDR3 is CAWSNQNEQYF. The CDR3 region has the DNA TGTGCCTGGAGTAATCAGAACGAGCAGTACTTC.

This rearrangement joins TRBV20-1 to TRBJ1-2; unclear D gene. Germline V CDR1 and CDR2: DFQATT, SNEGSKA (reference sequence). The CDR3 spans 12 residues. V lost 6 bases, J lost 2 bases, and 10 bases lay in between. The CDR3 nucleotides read TGCAGTGCGCCTATCGACAACTATGGCTACACCTTC. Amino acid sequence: CSAPIDNYGYTF.

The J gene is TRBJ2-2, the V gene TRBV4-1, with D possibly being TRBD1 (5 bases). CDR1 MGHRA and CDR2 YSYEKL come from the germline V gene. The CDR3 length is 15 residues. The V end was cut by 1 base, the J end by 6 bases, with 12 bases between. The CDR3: CASSQVGAGSGELFF. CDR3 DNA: TGCGCCAGCAGCCAAGTTGGGGCAGGCTCCGGGGAGCTGTTTTTT.

CDR3: CAWREGFAGEQFF. In nucleotides, the CDR3 is TGTGCCTGGCGTGAGGGTTTTGCGGGGGAGCAGTTCTTC. The V and J genes are TRBV30 and TRBJ2-1, with D perhaps TRBD2 (6 bases). CDR1 GTSNPN and CDR2 SVGIG come from the germline V gene (reference sequence). V was trimmed by 5 bases and J by 10 bases, leaving 18 bases between them. CDR3 length equals 13 residues.

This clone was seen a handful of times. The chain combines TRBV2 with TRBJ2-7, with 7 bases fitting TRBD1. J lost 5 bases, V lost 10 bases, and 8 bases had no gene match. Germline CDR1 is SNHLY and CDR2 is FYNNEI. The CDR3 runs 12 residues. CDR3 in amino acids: CATSSGTDEQYF. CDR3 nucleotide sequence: TGTGCCACTTCTTCCGGGACAGACGAGCAGTACTTC.

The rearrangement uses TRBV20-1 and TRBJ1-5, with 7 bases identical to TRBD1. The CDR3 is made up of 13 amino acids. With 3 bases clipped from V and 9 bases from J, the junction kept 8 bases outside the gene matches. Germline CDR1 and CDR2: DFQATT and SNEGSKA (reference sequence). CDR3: CSARPGTDGPQHF. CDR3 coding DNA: TGCAGTGCTAGGCCCGGGACAGACGGGCCCCAGCATTTT.

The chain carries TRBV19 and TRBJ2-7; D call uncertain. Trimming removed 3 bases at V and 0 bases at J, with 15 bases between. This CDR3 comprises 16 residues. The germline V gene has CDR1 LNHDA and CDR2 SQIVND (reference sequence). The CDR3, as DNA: TGTGCCAGTAGTATGGATAGTAGGGCGAGCTCCTACGAGCAGTACTTC. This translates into CASSMDSRASSYEQYF.

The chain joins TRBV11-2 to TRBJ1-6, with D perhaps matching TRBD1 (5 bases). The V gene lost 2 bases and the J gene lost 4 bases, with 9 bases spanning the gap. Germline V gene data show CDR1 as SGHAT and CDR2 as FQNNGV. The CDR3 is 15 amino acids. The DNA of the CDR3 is TGTGCCAGCAGCTTATCCGACAGTTATAATTCACCCCTCCACTTT. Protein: CASSLSDSYNSPLHF.

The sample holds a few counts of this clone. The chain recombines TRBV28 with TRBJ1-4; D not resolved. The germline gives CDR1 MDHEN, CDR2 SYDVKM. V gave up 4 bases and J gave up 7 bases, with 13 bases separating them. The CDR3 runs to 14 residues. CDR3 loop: CASSSPRSLEKLFF. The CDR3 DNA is TGTGCCAGCAGTTCCCCCCGGAGTCTTGAAAAACTGTTTTTT.

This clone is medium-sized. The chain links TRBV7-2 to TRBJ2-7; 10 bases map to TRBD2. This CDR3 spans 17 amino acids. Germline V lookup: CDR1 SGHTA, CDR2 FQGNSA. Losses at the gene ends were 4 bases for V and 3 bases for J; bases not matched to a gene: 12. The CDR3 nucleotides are TGTGCCAGCAGCTCCGCACCCCGACTAGCGGGTAACTACGAGCAGTACTTC. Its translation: CASSSAPRLAGNYEQYF.

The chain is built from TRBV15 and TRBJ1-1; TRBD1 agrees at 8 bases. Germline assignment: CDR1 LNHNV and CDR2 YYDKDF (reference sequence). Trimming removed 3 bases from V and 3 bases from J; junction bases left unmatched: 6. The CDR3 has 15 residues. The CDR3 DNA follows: TGTGCCACCAGCAGGACCAAGACAGGGGACACTGAAGCTTTCTTT. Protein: CATSRTKTGDTEAFF.

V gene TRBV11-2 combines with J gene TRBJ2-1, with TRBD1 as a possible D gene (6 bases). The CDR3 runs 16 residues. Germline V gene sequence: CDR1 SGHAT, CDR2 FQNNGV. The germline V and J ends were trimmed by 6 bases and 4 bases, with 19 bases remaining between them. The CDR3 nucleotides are TGTGCCAGCAGTTCATTCCAGGGGATTATATACAATGAGCAGTTCTTC. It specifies CASSSFQGIIYNEQFF.

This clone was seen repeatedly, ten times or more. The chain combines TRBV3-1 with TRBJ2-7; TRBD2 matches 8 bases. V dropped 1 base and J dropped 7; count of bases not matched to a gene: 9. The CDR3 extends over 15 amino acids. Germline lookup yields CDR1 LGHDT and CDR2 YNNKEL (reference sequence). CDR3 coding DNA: TGTGCCAGCAGCCAAGGGGGTAGCGGGAACTGGGAGCAGTACTTC. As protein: CASSQGGSGNWEQYF.

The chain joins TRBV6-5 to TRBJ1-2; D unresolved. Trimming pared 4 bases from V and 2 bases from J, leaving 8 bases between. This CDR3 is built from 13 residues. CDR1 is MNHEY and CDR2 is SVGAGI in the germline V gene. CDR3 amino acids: CASSLAGNYGYTF. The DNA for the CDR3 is TGTGCCAGCAGTTTGGCGGGGAACTATGGCTACACCTTC.